The 20 T cell receptor beta chains listed next were all sequenced from one sample in a study of blood T cell repertoires in COVID-19. Sequenced by immunoSEQ multiplex PCR; TCRdb stores in-frame clones only, minus some. The sample shows 120,000 to 150,000 clones, 88% of them seen only once. The specimen sequenced was peripheral blood. These receptors came from a human donor with COVID-19, enrolled during active disease. The donor label of this sample is uncertain.

The chain employs TRBV19 and TRBJ1-1; 9 nucleotides match TRBD1. J was trimmed by 8 bases and V by 8 bases; bases with no gene match: 12. Germline V CDR1 and CDR2: LNHDA, SQIVND (reference sequence). This CDR3 region has 14 residues. CDR3 nucleotides: TGTGCCAGTGGAAGGGACAGGGACCTAGCCGAAGCTTTCTTT. Translation gives CASGRDRDLAEAFF.

This clone showed up just once. This chain links TRBV4-1 with TRBJ2-5; 8 bases are shared with TRBD1. V trimming: 6 bases; J trimming: 3 bases; junction bases outside the gene matches: 15. The CDR3 sequence is 17 residues long. Germline loops: CDR1 MGHRA, CDR2 YSYEKL. For the CDR3, the DNA is TGCGCCAGCAGAAGCCGTATGACAGGGGATCCAGAAGAGACCCAGTACTTC. This gives the protein CASRSRMTGDPEETQYF.

The gene calls are TRBV11-2 and TRBJ1-1; tentative D call: TRBD1 (5 bases). V was trimmed by 0 bases and J by 5 bases, leaving 13 bases between them. CDR3 length equals 15 residues. Germline V gene data show CDR1 as SGHAT and CDR2 as FQNNGV. The CDR3 loop is CASSLEGGSWTEAFF. The CDR3 region has the DNA TGTGCCAGCAGCTTAGAGGGGGGTTCTTGGACTGAAGCTTTCTTT. Combining the CDR3 with reference TRBV11-2 and TRBJ1-1 gives the whole variable domain EAGVAQSPRYKIIEKRQSVAFWCNPISGHATLYWYQQILGQGPKLLIQFQNNGVVDDSQLPKDRFSAERLKGVDSTLKIQPAKLEDSAVYLCASSLEGGSWTEAFFGQGTRLTVV.

The V call is TRBV7-9, the J call TRBJ1-1, with D perhaps matching TRBD1 (5 bases). Germline CDR1 and CDR2: SEHNR and FQNEAQ (reference sequence). V lost 0 bases, J lost 1 base, and 12 bases lay in between. The length of the CDR3 is 16 residues. In DNA form, the CDR3 reads TGTGCCAGCAGCTTAGCTCAGGGTAGGGGGAACACTGAAGCTTTCTTT. It yields the protein CASSLAQGRGNTEAFF. Looking up the rest from reference TRBV7-9 and TRBJ1-1 gives the full variable domain: DTGVSQNPRHKITKRGQNVTFRCDPISEHNRLYWYRQTLGQGPEFLTYFQNEAQLEKSRLLSDRFSAERPKGSFSTLEIQRTEQGDSAMYLCASSLAQGRGNTEAFFGQGTRLTVV.

In DNA form, the CDR3 reads TGCGCCAGCAGCTGGGCCCCTGGAAACACCATATATTTT. Amino acids: CASSWAPGNTIYF. The rearrangement uses TRBV5-1 and TRBJ1-3; D call uncertain. CDR1 is SGHRS and CDR2 is YFSETQ in the germline V gene. The CDR3 runs to 13 residues. V lost 3 bases, J lost 2 bases, and 6 bases lay in between. Combining the CDR3 with reference TRBV5-1 and TRBJ1-3 gives the whole variable domain KAGVTQTPRYLIKTRGQQVTLSCSPISGHRSVSWYQQTPGQGLQFLFEYFSETQRNKGNFPGRFSGRQFSNSRSEMNVSTLELGDSALYLCASSWAPGNTIYFGEGSWLTVV.

This clone was seen once. The rearrangement uses TRBV10-3 and TRBJ1-1, with TRBD1 matching 7 bases. Germline V gives CDR1 ENHRY, CDR2 SYGVKD. CDR3 length: 13 amino acids. With 7 bases clipped from V and 6 bases from J, the junction kept 8 bases outside the gene matches. CDR3 protein: CAITADRRAEAFF. CDR3 nucleotide sequence: TGTGCCATCACCGCGGACAGGAGGGCTGAAGCTTTCTTT.

The chain has TRBV4-1 and TRBJ1-6; the match to TRBD1 covers 9 bases. Germline CDR1 MGHRA, CDR2 YSYEKL. Losses at the gene ends were 3 bases for V and 10 bases for J; bases not matched to a gene: 10. CDR3 length equals 16 residues. CDR3 in amino acids: CASSQSRDRVGSPLHF. In nucleotides, the CDR3 is TGCGCCAGCAGCCAGTCCCGGGACAGGGTGGGGTCACCCCTCCACTTT.

The genes are TRBV5-6 and TRBJ1-1; no firm D call. The germline V gene encodes CDR1 SGHDT and CDR2 YYEEEE. The CDR3 loop spans 12 amino acids. V gave up 6 bases and J gave up 1 base, with 7 bases separating them. In DNA, the CDR3 is TGTGCCAGCACCCAATGGAACACTGAAGCTTTCTTT. Its translation: CASTQWNTEAFF.

This chain connects TRBV7-9 to TRBJ2-7; 8 bases are a match to TRBD2. The CDR3 is made up of 13 amino acids. Germline-derived CDR1 and CDR2 are SEHNR and FQNEAQ (reference sequence). Trimming removed 5 bases from V and 7 bases from J; junction bases left unmatched: 7. CDR3 loop: CASSTGGAGEQYF. The DNA for the CDR3 is TGTGCCAGCAGCACCGGGGGGGCCGGAGAGCAGTACTTC.

This clone was seen at least ten times. The V gene is TRBV18, the J gene TRBJ1-4; maybe TRBD1 (5 bases). The CDR3 extends over 15 amino acids. V was shortened by 6 bases and J by 5 bases, with 16 bases between the two germline ends. The germline V gene has CDR1 KGHSH and CDR2 LQKENI. The CDR3 sequence: CASSPGTGGNEKLFF. The CDR3 DNA reads TGTGCCAGCTCGCCGGGGACGGGGGGAAATGAAAAACTGTTTTTT.

V gene TRBV7-3 combines with J gene TRBJ2-3, with TRBD2 matching over 11 bases. CDR3 length equals 16 residues. V was clipped by 3 bases and J by 1 base; unmatched bases: 3. Germline values: CDR1 SGHTA, CDR2 FQGTGA. CDR3 nucleotide sequence: TGTGCCAGCAGCTTTAGCGGGGGGGCTGGCACAGATACGCAGTATTTT. It encodes CASSFSGGAGTDTQYF. Using reference TRBV7-3 and TRBJ2-3 for the parts outside the CDR3, the full variable domain is GAGVSQTPSNKVTEKGKYVELRCDPISGHTALYWYRQSLGQGPEFLIYFQGTGAADDSGLPNDRFFAVRPEGSVSTLKIQRTERGDSAVYLCASSFSGGAGTDTQYFGPGTRLTVL.

V usage is TRBV5-1 and J usage is TRBJ1-6; D might be TRBD1 (5 bases). The CDR3 is 17 amino acids. Trimming removed 0 bases from V and 9 bases from J, with 19 bases in between. Germline V lookup: CDR1 SGHRS, CDR2 YFSETQ. The CDR3 region is CASSLANVGANGSPLHF. CDR3 coding DNA: TGCGCCAGCAGCTTGGCCAATGTAGGGGCCAATGGTTCACCCCTCCACTTT.

The V and J genes are TRBV20-1 and TRBJ1-2; tentatively, D is TRBD1 (5 bases). The CDR3 consists of 11 residues. V lost 6 bases, J lost 7 bases, and 12 bases lay in between. CDR1 is DFQATT and CDR2 is SNEGSKA in the germline V gene (reference sequence). CDR3 sequence: CSAQQDSGYTF. The CDR3 DNA reads as TGCAGTGCGCAACAGGATTCTGGCTACACCTTC.

This clone was counted between two and nine times. This chain joins TRBV18 and TRBJ2-1; 7 bases agree with TRBD2. Trimming at V came to 3 bases and at J to 4 bases, leaving 3 bases not matched to a gene. The CDR3 covers 14 residues. Germline assignment: CDR1 KGHSH and CDR2 LQKENI. The CDR3 is CASSPLAAYNEQFF. The CDR3 DNA follows: TGTGCCAGCTCACCTCTAGCGGCATACAATGAGCAGTTCTTC.

The chain couples TRBV5-1 to TRBJ2-1, with 7 bases identical to TRBD1. The CDR3 runs to 13 residues. The germline CDR1 and CDR2 sequences are SGHRS and YFSETQ. The V gene end was trimmed by 7 bases and the J gene end by 7 bases; junction bases not matched to a gene: 8. CDR3 in amino acids: CASSDQGVNEQFF. The CDR3 DNA is TGCGCCAGCTCAGACCAGGGGGTAAATGAGCAGTTCTTC.

The rearrangement links TRBV5-1 to TRBJ2-3, with D perhaps matching TRBD2 (6 bases). Germline values: CDR1 SGHRS, CDR2 YFSETQ. Trimming pared 4 bases from V and 4 bases from J, leaving 22 bases between. CDR3 length: 17 residues. The CDR3 sequence: CASSRRVESLAPDTQYF. CDR3 in DNA: TGCGCCAGCAGCCGGAGGGTGGAGAGTTTGGCACCAGATACGCAGTATTTT.

The V call is TRBV5-1, the J call TRBJ1-6; TRBD1 matches at 9 bases. V lost 0 bases and J lost 7; bases outside the gene matches: 5. The CDR3 contains 16 residues. Germline CDR1 reads SGHRS; CDR2 reads YFSETQ. The CDR3 DNA is TGCGCCAGCAGCTTGGACGGGACAGGGAAGAATTCACCCCTCCACTTT. It codes for CASSLDGTGKNSPLHF.

The chain recombines TRBV11-2 with TRBJ1-3; D is perhaps TRBD1 (5 bases). CDR3 length: 16 residues. V was shortened by 0 bases and J by 2 bases, with 11 bases between the two germline ends. Germline loops: CDR1 SGHAT, CDR2 FQNNGV. Written as DNA, the CDR3 is TGTGCCAGCAGCTTAGATCTACCGGGGGCTGGAAACACCATATATTTT. This translates into CASSLDLPGAGNTIYF.

The V gene is TRBV2, the J gene TRBJ2-7, with D tentatively TRBD2 (6 bases). Germline CDR1 is SNHLY and CDR2 is FYNNEI. V dropped 7 bases and J dropped 6 bases, with 16 bases sitting between them. This CDR3 contains 13 residues. This CDR3 reads CASTRRGGSEQYF. DNA of the CDR3: TGTGCCAGCACCAGGAGGGGAGGATCCGAGCAGTACTTC.

In this sample, this clone turned up once. The chain has TRBV27 and TRBJ1-2, with 11 bases fitting TRBD1. The CDR3 contains 13 residues. V shed 6 bases, J shed 4 bases, and the junction held 1 base outside the gene matches. Germline V lookup: CDR1 MNHEY, CDR2 SMNVEV (reference sequence). CDR3 DNA sequence: TGTGCCAGCAGGGGACAGGGGGTCTATGGCTACACCTTC. It specifies CASRGQGVYGYTF.